The entry below describes one TCR beta chain. The sample originates from a study of blood T cell repertoires in COVID-19. For the study at large: There were acute and convalescent COVID-19 samples, and they came from the United States, Italy and Spain.

Data came from immunoSEQ multiplex PCR; TCRdb stores just in-frame clones and leaves some out. In the table there are 200,000 to 250,000 clones, 87% of which are singletons. The germline V gene encodes CDR1 SGHTA and CDR2 FQGNSA. Between the trimmed V and J ends, which lost 2 bases and 5 bases, there was a span of 13 bases. This CDR3 has 15 amino acids. The sequenced sample consisted of PBMCs or T cells enriched from blood (not recorded which). The chain couples TRBV7-2 to TRBJ2-4, with a possible D match to TRBD2 (6 bases). The receptor's source is a woman aged 25 to 39 with acute COVID-19. The CDR3 DNA reads as TGTGCCAGCAGCTTATTTGTAGGGAGGCAAAACATTCAGTACTTC. Protein sequence: CASSLFVGRQNIQYF. The complete variable domain, with remaining parts taken from reference TRBV7-2 and TRBJ2-4, reads GAGVSQSPSNKVTEKGKDVELRCDPISGHTALYWYRQSLGQGLEFLIYFQGNSAPDKSGLPSDRFSAERTGGSVSTLTIQRTQQEDSAVYLCASSLFVGRQNIQYFGAGTRLSVL.